Presented here are 30 T cell receptor beta chains from one specimen sequenced in a study of blood T cells in healthy people across ages. The use of a sample-barcoded 5' primer and a J-beta primer mix characterized a second PCR of roughly 6 to 11 cycles. Via MiXCR, TCRdb re-called the 5' RACE reads, giving one row per CDR3 protein. Of around 990,000 distinct CDR3 sequences listed, roughly two fifths are singletons. Sample: blood. These receptors were obtained from a man aged 18 to 29 in good health.

This clonotype was counted ten times or more. This chain connects TRBV7-2 to TRBJ1-2; 8 nucleotides align to TRBD1. CDR1 is SGHTA, CDR2 FQGNSA, per germline. Trimming cost V 1 base and J 5 bases; bases outside gene matches: 3. The CDR3 runs 14 residues. CDR3 sequence (DNA): TGTGCCAGCAGCTTAGGACAGGGGCGGTATGGCTACACCTTC. Its protein product is CASSLGQGRYGYTF.

To note about this clonotype: One end of the junction does not line up with germline, which may come from a read error. The J gene is TRBJ1-2, the V gene TRBV7-2; D gene ambiguous. Germline V gene sequence: CDR1 SGHTA, CDR2 FQGNSA. The CDR3 has 15 residues. The CDR3 DNA sequence: TGTGCCGGCAGCTTATTTTCAGGTGCTAACTATGGCTACACCTTC. This gives the protein CAGSLFSGANYGYTF.

This clonotype has just a few counts. The chain employs TRBV27 and TRBJ1-4, with D possibly matching TRBD1 (5 bases). The CDR3 has 15 residues. V was cut by 5 bases and J by 8 bases, with 18 bases left in between. CDR1 and CDR2 from the germline V gene are MNHEY and SMNVEV (reference sequence). CDR3 bases: TGTGCCAGCAGTACCGGGGGTCGGGTGAGCGAAAAACTGTTTTTT. It is translated as CASSTGGRVSEKLFF. The whole variable domain, filled in from reference TRBV27 and TRBJ1-4, reads EAQVTQNPRYLITVTGKKLTVTCSQNMNHEYMSWYRQDPGLGLRQIYYSMNVEVTDKGDVPEGYKVSRKEKRNFPLILESPSPNQTSLYFCASSTGGRVSEKLFFGSGTQLSVL.

V gene TRBV12-3 or TRBV12-4 combines with J gene TRBJ2-1; TRBD2 aligns across 10 bases. This CDR3 has 17 amino acids. V trimming: 2 bases; J trimming: 4 bases; junction bases outside the gene matches: 8. CDR3 sequence (DNA): TGTGCCAGCAGTTTATTGCTAGCGGGGGACACTTACAATGAGCAGTTCTTC. Translating gives CASSLLLAGDTYNEQFF.

V gene TRBV7-2 combines with J gene TRBJ2-1; 10 nucleotides agree with TRBD1. Germline loops: CDR1 SGHTA, CDR2 FQGNSA. Unmatched junction bases numbered 5, after V lost 2 bases and J lost 7 bases. This CDR3 region has 15 residues. The CDR3 here is CASSLSGTGANEQFF. DNA for the CDR3: TGTGCCAGCAGCTTATCCGGGACAGGGGCAAATGAGCAGTTCTTC.

The gene calls are TRBV5-6 and TRBJ2-3; D possibly corresponds to TRBD2 (5 bases). Looked up from germline, CDR1 is SGHDT and CDR2 is YYEEEE. CDR3 length equals 15 residues. Trimming removed 5 bases at V and 6 bases at J, with 19 bases between. CDR3 nucleotide sequence: TGTGCCAGCAGTTGGAGGACGGTGAACCCTGATACGCAGTATTTT. It yields the protein CASSWRTVNPDTQYF.

This chain connects TRBV2 to TRBJ2-1; tentatively, D is TRBD2 (6 bases). This CDR3 has 14 amino acids. Germline V CDR1 and CDR2: SNHLY, FYNNEI. V gave up 6 bases and J gave up 4 bases, with 13 bases separating them. As DNA, the CDR3 is TGTGCCAGCAGACCCGGGACTCCGTACAATGAGCAGTTCTTC. Protein product: CASRPGTPYNEQFF.

The chain carries TRBV12-3 or TRBV12-4 and TRBJ1-6; 8 bases fit TRBD1. V gave up 7 bases and J gave up 9 bases; unmatched junction bases: 8. This CDR3 has 14 residues. This CDR3 is CASKSGQAFSPLHF. The CDR3 nucleotides read TGTGCCAGCAAATCGGGACAGGCCTTTTCACCCCTCCACTTT.

As to this clonotype: Mismatch with germline at one junction end may stem from a read error. The rearrangement links TRBV9 to TRBJ2-1; D uncertain. The J call is doubtful: the DNA matches TRBJ2-7 better. Germline CDR1 SGDLS, CDR2 YYNGEE. CDR3 length equals 12 residues. Here the CDR3 reads CVSSVGYNEQYF. CDR3 DNA: TGTGTCAGCAGCGTAGGATACAATGAGCAGTACTTC.

This clonotype was observed a few times. The chain uses TRBV12-3 or TRBV12-4 and TRBJ1-1; D gene ambiguous. The CDR3 covers 14 residues. Trimming removed 7 bases from V and 5 bases from J, with 17 bases in between. CDR3 sequence reads: CASTLGIGRTEAFF. The CDR3 nucleotides read TGTGCCAGCACCCTAGGGATAGGGAGGACTGAAGCTTTCTTT.

This chain links TRBV20-1 with TRBJ2-3; perhaps TRBD1 as D (5 bases). V dropped 2 bases and J dropped 5 bases, with 14 bases sitting between them. The V gene's germline CDR1 is DFQATT and CDR2 SNEGSKA (reference sequence). The CDR3 runs 14 residues. The CDR3 DNA reads as TGCAGTGCTAGATGGCAGGGCCGTCAAGATACGCAGTATTTT. This gives the protein CSARWQGRQDTQYF.

This clonotype was detected a few times. The chain joins TRBV4-3 to TRBJ2-4; 10 bases are a match to TRBD2. J was trimmed by 8 bases and V by 2 bases; bases with no gene match: 3. Looked up from germline, CDR1 is LGHNA and CDR2 is YSLEER. The CDR3 spans 14 residues. CDR3: CASSQIAGGDIQYF. The CDR3 DNA sequence: TGCGCCAGCAGCCAAATAGCGGGGGGTGACATTCAGTACTTC.

Of note for this clonotype: Lacking the conserved final phenylalanine or tryptophan, this CDR3 likely reflects a read error. The chain has TRBV4-3 and TRBJ2-2; the D is unclear. Germline V CDR1 and CDR2: LGHNA, YSLEER. Trimming pared 4 bases from V and 1 base from J, leaving 4 bases between. The CDR3 is made up of 13 amino acids. The CDR3 bases are TGCGCCAGCAGCCGGGAGAACACCGGGGAGCTGTTTGTT. This encodes CASSRENTGELFV.

V and J are TRBV4-3 and TRBJ1-1, with unresolved D. Germline-derived CDR1 and CDR2 are LGHNA and YSLEER. The CDR3 sequence is 17 residues long. V was cut by 1 base and J by 3 bases, with 18 bases left in between. The CDR3 here is CASSQAVRAGLDTEAFF. The CDR3 coding sequence is TGCGCCAGCAGCCAAGCCGTCCGGGCGGGGTTGGACACTGAAGCTTTCTTT.

This chain joins TRBV5-5 and TRBJ1-2; D unclear. The CDR3 is 13 residues long. Germline assignment: CDR1 SGHKS and CDR2 YYEKEE (reference sequence). The V end lost 3 bases, the J end lost 4 bases, and 10 bases lay between the germline ends. The CDR3 coding sequence is TGTGCCAGCAGCTCCCGATCAGGCTATGGCTACACCTTC. This encodes CASSSRSGYGYTF.

This clonotype has just a few counts. The chain joins TRBV10-3 to TRBJ1-4; D possibly corresponds to TRBD1 (5 bases). Germline V gene lookup returns CDR1 ENHRY and CDR2 SYGVKD. CDR3 length equals 12 residues. V lost 11 bases, J lost 5 bases, and 12 bases lay in between. CDR3 residues: CASGGVNEKLFF. The CDR3 DNA reads as TGTGCCTCGGGGGGGGTCAATGAAAAACTGTTTTTT.

J is TRBJ2-7 and V is TRBV20-1; 10 positions match TRBD2. The closer fit of TRBJ2-5 to the DNA end suggests the J call may be wrong. This CDR3 is built from 16 residues. The germline CDR1 and CDR2 sequences are DFQATT and SNEGSKA (reference sequence). The DNA for the CDR3 is TGCAGTGCTAGTTCCAGCGGGGGGGCCCTCTCGGAGACCCAGTACTTC. As protein: CSASSSGGALSETQYF.

This clonotype was observed a few times. The gene calls are TRBV7-9 and TRBJ2-5, with D uncertain. The CDR3 extends over 11 amino acids. CDR1 and CDR2 from the germline V gene are SEHNR and FQNEAQ (reference sequence). V was cut by 1 base and J by 11 bases, with 8 bases left in between. The CDR3 protein is CASSLESAQYF. The CDR3 DNA follows: TGTGCCAGCAGCTTAGAGTCAGCGCAGTACTTC.

The chain couples TRBV11-2 to TRBJ2-1; D is perhaps TRBD1 (5 bases). The CDR3 is 15 residues long. The V gene lost 5 bases and the J gene lost 0 bases, with 11 bases spanning the gap. Germline V gives CDR1 SGHAT, CDR2 FQNNGV. CDR3 DNA: TGTGCCAGCAGCCCCTTAAGGGGCTCCTACAATGAGCAGTTCTTC. Residues: CASSPLRGSYNEQFF.

J is TRBJ2-3 and V is TRBV27, with TRBD1 as a possible D gene (6 bases). The length of the CDR3 is 12 residues. The germline V gene encodes CDR1 MNHEY and CDR2 SMNVEV (reference sequence). V was shortened by 6 bases and J by 5 bases, with 9 bases between the two germline ends. CDR3 DNA sequence: TGTGCCAGCAGACAAGGGGGAGATACGCAGTATTTT. This codes for CASRQGGDTQYF.

The sample holds a few counts of this clonotype. The rearrangement joins TRBV4-1 to TRBJ2-7; TRBD1 matches at 8 bases. Germline loops: CDR1 MGHRA, CDR2 YSYEKL. The CDR3 runs to 15 residues. The V and J ends lost 5 bases and 4 bases, in that order; junction bases with no gene match: 10. The CDR3 bases are TGCGCCAGCAGCAAAGGACAGGGTTTAGGATACGAGCAGTACTTC. The encoded protein is CASSKGQGLGYEQYF.

This chain links TRBV20-1 with TRBJ2-7; D might be TRBD1 (6 bases). This CDR3 has 14 residues. Trimming took 0 bases from V and 7 from J, leaving 16 bases between them. Looked up from germline, CDR1 is DFQATT and CDR2 is SNEGSKA (reference sequence). CDR3 region: CSAREGDTMGEQYF. CDR3 DNA: TGCAGTGCTAGAGAAGGGGACACCATGGGAGAGCAGTACTTC.

This clonotype has more than one count but fewer than ten. J is TRBJ1-1 and V is TRBV18, with 7 nucleotides matching TRBD1. Trimming took 1 base from V and 1 from J; bases not matched to a gene: 9. This CDR3 has 17 amino acids. Germline V CDR1 and CDR2: KGHSH, LQKENI. CDR3 residues: CASSPRDRGIRNTEAFF. CDR3 nucleotide sequence: TGTGCCAGCTCACCACGGGACAGAGGAATCCGGAACACTGAAGCTTTCTTT.

This clonotype came up a few times. J is TRBJ2-5 and V is TRBV20-1; TRBD1 matches at 7 bases. The J call is uncertain, as TRBJ2-7 better fits the DNA end. The CDR3 extends over 14 amino acids. In germline, CDR1 is DFQATT, CDR2 SNEGSKA (reference sequence). The CDR3 DNA reads TGCAGTGCGGGATCTGACAGGGCGGCTTACGAGCAGTACTTC. This translates into CSAGSDRAAYEQYF.

The sample holds a few counts of this clonotype. The chain joins TRBV27 to TRBJ2-1, with 8 positions matching TRBD2. The CDR3 runs to 12 residues. The V segment lost 3 bases and the J segment 12 bases; nucleotides outside the gene matches: 4. CDR1 is MNHEY and CDR2 is SMNVEV in the germline V gene (reference sequence). CDR3 amino acids: CASSLNGGVQFF. The DNA for the CDR3 is TGTGCCAGCAGTTTGAACGGGGGGGTGCAGTTCTTC.

The chain joins TRBV6-6 to TRBJ2-1; tentatively, D is TRBD1 or TRBD2 (5 bases each). V was cut by 2 bases and J by 10 bases, with 18 bases left in between. Germline V CDR1 and CDR2: MNHNY, SVGAGI (reference sequence). This CDR3 contains 15 residues. Here the CDR3 reads CASSYGTGGYSEQFF. DNA for the CDR3: TGTGCCAGCAGTTACGGGACCGGTGGCTATTCAGAGCAGTTCTTC.

The rearrangement uses TRBV5-1 and TRBJ1-1, with D perhaps TRBD1 (6 bases). Germline CDR1 is SGHRS and CDR2 is YFSETQ. The V and J ends lost 7 bases and 0 bases respectively, with 22 bases between them. CDR3 size: 17 residues. CDR3 region: CASGLGATRALNTEAFF. The CDR3 DNA sequence: TGCGCCAGCGGCCTGGGGGCAACCCGCGCGTTGAACACTGAAGCTTTCTTT.

The J gene is TRBJ1-2, the V gene TRBV6-1; D is perhaps TRBD1 (5 bases). The CDR3 has 14 residues. CDR1 and CDR2 (germline): MNHNS, SASEGT. The V end was cut by 4 bases, the J end by 3 bases, with 12 bases between. The CDR3 sequence: CASSVDTTYYGYTF. CDR3 nucleotide sequence: TGTGCCAGCAGTGTGGACACGACATACTATGGCTACACCTTC.

This clonotype appeared a few times. The V call is TRBV20-1, the J call TRBJ2-7, with D uncertain. This CDR3 region has 14 residues. Trimming took 0 bases from V and 0 from J, leaving 9 bases between them. Germline CDR1 is DFQATT and CDR2 is SNEGSKA (reference sequence). CDR3: CSARDVGSSYEQYF. The CDR3 DNA is TGCAGTGCTAGAGATGTGGGCAGCTCCTACGAGCAGTACTTC.

This clonotype was picked up many times. The chain couples TRBV4-3 to TRBJ1-2; D is possibly TRBD1 (5 bases). CDR3 length equals 13 residues. Deletions cut 1 base from V and 7 bases from J, with 10 bases between. From germline, CDR1 is LGHNA and CDR2 YSLEER. Here the CDR3 DNA reads TGCGCCAGCAGCCAAGGCCAGGGAGGTGGCTACACCTTC. Translated: CASSQGQGGGYTF.